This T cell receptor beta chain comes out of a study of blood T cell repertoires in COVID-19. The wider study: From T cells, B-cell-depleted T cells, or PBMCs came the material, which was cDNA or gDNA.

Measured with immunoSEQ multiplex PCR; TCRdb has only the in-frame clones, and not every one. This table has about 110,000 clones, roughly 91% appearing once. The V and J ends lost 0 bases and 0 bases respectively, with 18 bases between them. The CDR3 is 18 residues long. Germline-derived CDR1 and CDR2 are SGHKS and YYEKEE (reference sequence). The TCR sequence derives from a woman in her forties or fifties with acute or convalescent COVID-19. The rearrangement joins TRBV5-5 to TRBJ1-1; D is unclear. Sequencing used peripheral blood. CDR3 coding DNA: TGTGCCAGCAGCTTGGATGGTCACATCCAGATCCTGAACACTGAAGCTTTCTTT. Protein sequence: CASSLDGHIQILNTEAFF.